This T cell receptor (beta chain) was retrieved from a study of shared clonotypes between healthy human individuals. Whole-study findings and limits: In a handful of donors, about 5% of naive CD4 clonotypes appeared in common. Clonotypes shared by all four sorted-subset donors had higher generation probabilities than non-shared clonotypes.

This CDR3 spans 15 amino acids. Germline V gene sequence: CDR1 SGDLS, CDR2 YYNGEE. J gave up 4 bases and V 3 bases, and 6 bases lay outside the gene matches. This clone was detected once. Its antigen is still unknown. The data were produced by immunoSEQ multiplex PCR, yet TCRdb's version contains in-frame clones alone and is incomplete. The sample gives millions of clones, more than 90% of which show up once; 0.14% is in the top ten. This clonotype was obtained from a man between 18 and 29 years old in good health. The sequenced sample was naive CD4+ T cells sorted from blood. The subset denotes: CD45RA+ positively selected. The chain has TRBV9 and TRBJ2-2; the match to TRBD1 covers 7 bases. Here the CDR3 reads CASSGPGQFTGELFF. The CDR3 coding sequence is TGTGCCAGCAGCGGACCGGGACAGTTCACCGGGGAGCTGTTTTTT.